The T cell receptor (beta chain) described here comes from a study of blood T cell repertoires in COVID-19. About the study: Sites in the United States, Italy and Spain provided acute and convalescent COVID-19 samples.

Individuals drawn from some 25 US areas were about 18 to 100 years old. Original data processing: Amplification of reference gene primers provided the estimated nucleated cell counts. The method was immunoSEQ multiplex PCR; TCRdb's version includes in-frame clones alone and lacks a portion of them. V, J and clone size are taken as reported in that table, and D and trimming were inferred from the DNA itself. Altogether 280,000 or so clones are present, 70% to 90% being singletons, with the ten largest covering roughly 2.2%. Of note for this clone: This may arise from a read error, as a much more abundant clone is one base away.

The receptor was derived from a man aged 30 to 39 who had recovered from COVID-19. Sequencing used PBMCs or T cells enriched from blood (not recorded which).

The CDR3 spells CASSWGQGAYEQYF. The CDR3 DNA follows: TGTGCCAGCAGCTGGGGACAGGGGGCTTACGAGCAGTACTTC. This sequence joins TRBV5-4 and TRBJ2-7, with 12 bases aligning to TRBD1. With V trimmed by 3 bases and J by 4 bases, 2 bases remained unmatched. Germline values: CDR1 SGHNT, CDR2 YYREEE (reference sequence). The CDR3 covers 14 residues.